The 29 T cell receptor beta chains presented below share a single source sample, sequenced in a study of CD8 T cells in Susac syndrome. Random hexamers were used to reverse transcribe 0.5 to 1 ug of RNA. MiXCR, run by TCRdb on the immunoSEQ multiplex PCR reads, gives a single entry per CDR3 protein. The table has a few hundred thousand distinct CDR3 sequences, 65% to 90% seen once. Input material: CD8+ T cells from PBMCs. All receptors derive from a human donor with multiple sclerosis.

The genes are TRBV20-1 and TRBJ2-3; possibly TRBD2 for D (6 bases). The CDR3 consists of 16 residues. V was shortened by 4 bases and J by 2 bases, with 19 bases between the two germline ends. CDR1 and CDR2 (germline): DFQATT, SNEGSKA (reference sequence). DNA for the CDR3: TGCAGTGCTACCCTTTTGATAGCGGAGTTCACAGATACGCAGTATTTT. Protein sequence: CSATLLIAEFTDTQYF.

The rearrangement uses TRBV6-1 and TRBJ1-5; perhaps TRBD1 as D (6 bases). The germline gives CDR1 MNHNS, CDR2 SASEGT. V shed 5 bases and J shed 0 bases, with 20 bases lying between them. The CDR3 totals 18 residues. CDR3 sequence (DNA): TGTGCCAGCAGTCCCTGGACAGCGAGCCAGGATAGCAATCAGCCCCAGCATTTT. Amino acids: CASSPWTASQDSNQPQHF.

The chain combines TRBV28 with TRBJ2-7, with no clear D. CDR1 and CDR2 from the germline V gene are MDHEN and SYDVKM. This CDR3 has 17 amino acids. The ends were cut back, 6 bases at V and 0 bases at J, with 21 bases in the middle. CDR3 residues: CASSPSRVDLPSYEQYF. CDR3 nucleotides: TGTGCCAGCAGCCCTTCCAGAGTTGACCTTCCCTCCTACGAGCAGTACTTC.

The chain carries TRBV30 and TRBJ2-1; no reliable D call. V gave up 5 bases and J gave up 8 bases, with 16 bases separating them. The CDR3 consists of 13 residues. Germline-derived CDR1 and CDR2 are GTSNPN and SVGIG (reference sequence). The chain's CDR3 is CAWAWTLGYEQFF. Here the CDR3 DNA reads TGTGCCTGGGCCTGGACCCTCGGATATGAGCAGTTCTTC.

This sequence joins TRBV19 and TRBJ2-7; D may be TRBD2 (6 bases). The germline gives CDR1 LNHDA, CDR2 SQIVND (reference sequence). This CDR3 region has 15 residues. V lost 5 bases and J 6 bases, leaving 20 bases between the germline ends. The CDR3, as DNA: TGTGCCAGTAGTCTCAGCCCCTCTCTCGGGAGCGAGCAGTACTTC. Protein: CASSLSPSLGSEQYF.

The J gene is TRBJ1-1, the V gene TRBV2; 8 positions match TRBD1. The CDR3 contains 15 residues. Trimming took 3 bases from V and 5 from J; bases not matched to a gene: 8. Germline V gene lookup returns CDR1 SNHLY and CDR2 FYNNEI. For the CDR3, the DNA is TGTGCCAGCAGTGACCAGGGGGCGCCGGAAACTGAAGCTTTCTTT. Amino acid sequence: CASSDQGAPETEAFF.

The rearrangement joins TRBV27 to TRBJ2-3, with 8 bases identical to TRBD2. Germline V gives CDR1 MNHEY, CDR2 SMNVEV (reference sequence). Losses at the gene ends were 3 bases for V and 3 bases for J; bases not matched to a gene: 2. The CDR3 is 14 amino acids. CDR3 sequence (DNA): TGTGCCAGCAGTTTTGGACTAGCAACAGATACGCAGTATTTT. Its translation is CASSFGLATDTQYF.

The chain uses TRBV15 and TRBJ2-1, with a possible D match to TRBD1 (5 bases). CDR3 length: 14 amino acids. V shed 5 bases and J shed 0 bases, with 8 bases lying between them. Germline CDR1 and CDR2: LNHNV and YYDKDF (reference sequence). The CDR3 sequence is CATSGQSSYNEQFF. The CDR3 DNA sequence: TGTGCCACCAGCGGACAAAGCTCCTACAATGAGCAGTTCTTC.

This clonotype was recorded a few times. J is TRBJ2-5 and V is TRBV6-1; a possible D gene is TRBD1 (6 bases). Trimming removed 7 bases from V and 4 bases from J, with 25 bases in between. CDR3 length: 17 amino acids. Germline V CDR1 and CDR2: MNHNS, SASEGT. CDR3 nucleotide sequence: TGTGCCAGCACCCTCGCTTACGTACAGGGTGACGGAGAGACCCAGTACTTC. This sequence encodes CASTLAYVQGDGETQYF.

The gene calls are TRBV29-1 and TRBJ2-7; D might be TRBD2 (6 bases). This CDR3 is 11 amino acids long. CDR1 and CDR2 from the germline V gene are SQVTM and ANQGSEA. Trimming took off 5 bases at V and 3 bases at J, with 8 bases between the two ends. Written as DNA, the CDR3 is TGCAGCGTTTTCGGGGGCTACGAGCAGTACTTC. Its protein is CSVFGGYEQYF.

This CDR3 reads CASNRRGGINEQFF. The CDR3 DNA reads TGTGCCAGCAACCGGAGAGGCGGAATCAATGAGCAGTTCTTC. The chain uses TRBV6-2 or TRBV6-3 and TRBJ2-1, with unresolved D. Trimming took off 7 bases at V and 6 bases at J, with 16 bases between the two ends. The CDR3 loop spans 14 amino acids. From germline, CDR1 is MNHEY and CDR2 SVGEGT.

The chain joins TRBV27 to TRBJ2-3; D not resolved. The ends were cut back, 5 bases at V and 4 bases at J, with 31 bases in the middle. CDR1 and CDR2 (germline): MNHEY, SMNVEV (reference sequence). The CDR3 has 20 residues. This chain's CDR3 is CASSDLGDLLGTHTSDTQYF. For the CDR3, the DNA is TGTGCCAGCAGTGACCTTGGAGATCTCCTGGGAACACACACGTCAGATACGCAGTATTTT.

The CDR3 region is CASSLGTVEQFF. In nucleotides, the CDR3 is TGTGCCAGCAGCCTCGGGACTGTTGAGCAGTTCTTC. The rearrangement links TRBV6-2 or TRBV6-3 to TRBJ2-1, with D perhaps TRBD2 (6 bases). The CDR3 sequence is 12 residues long. The germline V and J ends were trimmed by 6 bases and 9 bases, with 12 bases remaining between them. Germline values: CDR1 MNHEY, CDR2 SVGEGT.

This rearrangement joins TRBV12-3 or TRBV12-4 to TRBJ1-1; TRBD1 might be the D (5 bases). CDR3 length equals 12 residues. Trimming removed 7 bases at V and 5 bases at J, with 11 bases between. CDR3 sequence: CASTLGGTEAFF. As DNA, the CDR3 is TGTGCCAGCACCTTGGGGGGGACTGAAGCTTTCTTT.

A single count supports this clonotype. The chain couples TRBV6-1 to TRBJ2-1, with 7 nucleotides matching TRBD2. The CDR3 spans 16 residues. Germline V gene lookup returns CDR1 MNHNS and CDR2 SASEGT. With 5 bases clipped from V and 7 bases from J, the junction kept 14 bases outside the gene matches. Here the CDR3 reads CASSPLIGGSRNEQFF. The CDR3 DNA is TGTGCCAGCAGTCCTCTGATAGGCGGGAGCCGAAATGAGCAGTTCTTC.

The V and J genes are TRBV28 and TRBJ2-3; D is uncertain. V lost 1 base, J lost 4 bases, and 9 bases lay in between. CDR3 size: 14 residues. Germline CDR1 MDHEN, CDR2 SYDVKM. This chain's CDR3 is CASSLFSDSDTQYF. The CDR3 bases are TGTGCCAGCAGTTTATTCAGTGATTCAGATACGCAGTATTTT.

The chain combines TRBV28 with TRBJ2-5, with TRBD1 matching 11 bases. The CDR3 sequence is 16 residues long. Trimming at V came to 10 bases and at J to 4 bases, leaving 14 bases not matched to a gene. Germline V gene data show CDR1 as MDHEN and CDR2 as SYDVKM. The CDR3 DNA sequence: TGTGCCACCCGATCGCGGGGAGGGACAGGGGGAGAGACCCAGTACTTC. Protein: CATRSRGGTGGETQYF.

In its sample, this clonotype was seen a few times. The V gene is TRBV4-3, the J gene TRBJ1-3; tentative D call: TRBD1 (5 bases). Germline CDR1 is LGHNA and CDR2 is YSLEER. This CDR3 is built from 14 residues. Trimming shortened V by 0 bases and J by 14 bases, and 17 bases separated the two germline ends. The CDR3 sequence is CASSQDGGWKSVYF. CDR3 in DNA: TGCGCCAGCAGCCAAGATGGGGGTTGGAAATCCGTATATTTT.

The V call is TRBV14, the J call TRBJ1-3, with a weak D call TRBD1 (6 bases). CDR3 length: 16 amino acids. CDR1 is SGHDN and CDR2 is FVKESK in the germline V gene. V shed 1 base and J shed 2 bases, with 12 bases lying between them. Here the CDR3 DNA reads TGTGCCAGCAGCCAAGTCGACAGGCCAGCTGGAAACACCATATATTTT. The encoded protein is CASSQVDRPAGNTIYF.

This sequence joins TRBV6-5 and TRBJ2-2; TRBD2 matches at 13 bases. CDR3 length: 15 amino acids. Germline loops: CDR1 MNHEY, CDR2 SVGAGI. The V and J ends lost 8 bases and 8 bases, in that order; junction bases with no gene match: 8. The CDR3 loop reads CASGGGTSGTGELFF. The CDR3 bases are TGTGCCAGCGGGGGGGGGACTAGCGGGACTGGGGAGCTGTTTTTT.

DNA of the CDR3: TGTGCCAGCAGCCCTGGCACCGGGGAGCTGTTTTTT. It specifies CASSPGTGELFF. The rearrangement joins TRBV6-1 to TRBJ2-2; D unresolved. Germline lookup yields CDR1 MNHNS and CDR2 SASEGT. CDR3 length: 12 residues. Trimming shortened V by 6 bases and J by 4 bases, and 6 bases separated the two germline ends.

This rearrangement joins TRBV6-1 to TRBJ2-2; TRBD2 agrees at 9 bases. CDR1 and CDR2 from the germline V gene are MNHNS and SASEGT. The J segment lost 7 bases and the V segment lost 6 bases, leaving 18 bases of the junction unmatched. This CDR3 region has 18 residues. This CDR3 is CASSFDPGVAGESGELFF. CDR3 DNA: TGTGCCAGCAGCTTCGACCCCGGGGTAGCGGGAGAGAGCGGGGAGCTGTTTTTT.

This clonotype was seen a handful of times. V usage is TRBV30 and J usage is TRBJ2-1; D possibly corresponds to TRBD1 (5 bases). Germline V gives CDR1 GTSNPN, CDR2 SVGIG (reference sequence). The CDR3 loop spans 14 amino acids. The ends were cut back, 3 bases at V and 5 bases at J, with 14 bases in the middle. The CDR3 here is CAWSFLQGNNEQFF. The CDR3 nucleotides are TGTGCCTGGAGCTTCCTCCAGGGAAACAATGAGCAGTTCTTC.

In nucleotides, the CDR3 is TGTGCCAGCTCGACCAGCTCGACGGAGCGGGAGACCCAGTACTTC. Translation gives CASSTSSTERETQYF. This chain uses TRBV18 with TRBJ2-5; TRBD2 might be the D (5 bases). CDR3 length: 15 amino acids. Germline V gives CDR1 KGHSH, CDR2 LQKENI. Trimming took 6 bases from V and 5 from J, leaving 19 bases between them.

V gene TRBV28 combines with J gene TRBJ2-1; D remains unclear. Trimming pared 1 base from V and 5 bases from J, leaving 12 bases between. This CDR3 comprises 15 residues. The V gene's germline CDR1 is MDHEN and CDR2 SYDVKM. The CDR3 DNA reads TGTGCCAGCAGTTTATCGGGCGGCGCCAACAATGAGCAGTTCTTC. This encodes CASSLSGGANNEQFF.

The rearrangement links TRBV7-8 to TRBJ2-3; D is unresolved. The germline CDR1 and CDR2 sequences are SGHVS and FQNEAQ. V was clipped by 3 bases and J by 2 bases, with 9 bases between them. CDR3 length equals 14 residues. The CDR3 here is CASSFLTNTDTQYF. The CDR3, as DNA: TGTGCCAGCAGCTTTCTCACTAACACAGATACGCAGTATTTT.

This chain joins TRBV7-9 and TRBJ2-1; TRBD1 matches at 10 bases. Per germline, CDR1 SEHNR and CDR2 FQNEAQ (reference sequence). This CDR3 has 17 residues. J was trimmed by 7 bases and V by 2 bases; bases with no gene match: 11. The CDR3 coding sequence is TGTGCCAGCAGCTTAATGGTGGGGACAGGGGCAGGAAATGAGCAGTTCTTC. It encodes CASSLMVGTGAGNEQFF.

CDR3 in amino acids: CAAGGMEPQHF. DNA of the CDR3: TGTGCCGCGGGGGGGATGGAGCCCCAGCATTTT. This sequence joins TRBV10-3 and TRBJ1-5; D possibly corresponds to TRBD1 (5 bases). This CDR3 has 11 amino acids. Germline CDR1 ENHRY, CDR2 SYGVKD. Trimming stripped 11 bases from V and 8 bases from J, with 13 bases between.

V gene TRBV13 combines with J gene TRBJ2-2; TRBD1 aligns across 9 bases. Trimming took 5 bases from V and 3 from J; bases not matched to a gene: 4. This CDR3 region has 15 residues. Germline V lookup: CDR1 PRHDT, CDR2 FYEKMQ (reference sequence). CDR3 sequence reads: CASSPRDRDTGELFF. In DNA form, the CDR3 reads TGTGCCAGCAGCCCCCGGGACAGGGACACCGGGGAGCTGTTTTTT.